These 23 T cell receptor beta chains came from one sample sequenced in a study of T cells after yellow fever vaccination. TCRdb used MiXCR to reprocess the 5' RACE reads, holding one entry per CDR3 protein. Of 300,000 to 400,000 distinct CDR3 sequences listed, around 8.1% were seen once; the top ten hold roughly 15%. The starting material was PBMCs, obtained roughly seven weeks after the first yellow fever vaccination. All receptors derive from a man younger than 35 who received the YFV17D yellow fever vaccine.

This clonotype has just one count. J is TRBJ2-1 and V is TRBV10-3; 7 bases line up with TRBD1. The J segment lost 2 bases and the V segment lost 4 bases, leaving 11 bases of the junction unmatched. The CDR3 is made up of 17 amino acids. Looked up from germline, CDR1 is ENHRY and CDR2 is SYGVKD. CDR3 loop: CAISGFGTEATYNEQFF. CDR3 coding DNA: TGTGCCATCAGTGGTTTCGGGACAGAAGCCACCTACAATGAGCAGTTCTTC.

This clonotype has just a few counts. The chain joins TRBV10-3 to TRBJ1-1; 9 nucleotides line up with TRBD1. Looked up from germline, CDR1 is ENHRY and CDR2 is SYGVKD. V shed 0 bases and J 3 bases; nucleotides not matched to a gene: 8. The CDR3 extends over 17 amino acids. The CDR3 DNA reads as TGTGCCATCAGTGAGTCACCGGGACAGGGTTTGCACACTGAAGCTTTCTTT. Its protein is CAISESPGQGLHTEAFF.

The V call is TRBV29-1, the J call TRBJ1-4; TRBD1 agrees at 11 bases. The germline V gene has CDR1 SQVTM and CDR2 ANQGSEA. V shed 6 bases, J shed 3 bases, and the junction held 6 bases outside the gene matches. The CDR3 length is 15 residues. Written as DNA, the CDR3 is TGCAGCGTCGGCAGGACAGGGGGCGCTAATGAAAAACTGTTTTTT. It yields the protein CSVGRTGGANEKLFF.

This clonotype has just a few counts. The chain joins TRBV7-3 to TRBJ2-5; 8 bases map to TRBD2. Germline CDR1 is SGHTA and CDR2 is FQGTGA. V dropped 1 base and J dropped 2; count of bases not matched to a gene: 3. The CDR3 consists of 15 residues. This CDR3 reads CASSLSGGQQETQYF. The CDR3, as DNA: TGTGCCAGCAGCTTAAGCGGGGGGCAACAAGAGACCCAGTACTTC.

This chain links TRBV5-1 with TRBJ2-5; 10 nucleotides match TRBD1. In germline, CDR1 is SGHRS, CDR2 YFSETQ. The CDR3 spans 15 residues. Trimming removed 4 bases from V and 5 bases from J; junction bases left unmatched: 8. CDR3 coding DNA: TGCGCCAGCAGCGCGGGACAGGGGTTTTCGGAGACCCAGTACTTC. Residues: CASSAGQGFSETQYF.

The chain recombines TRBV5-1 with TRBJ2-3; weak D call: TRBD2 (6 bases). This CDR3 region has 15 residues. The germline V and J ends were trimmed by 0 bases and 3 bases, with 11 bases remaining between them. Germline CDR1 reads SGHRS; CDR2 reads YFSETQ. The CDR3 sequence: CASSLGASATDTQYF. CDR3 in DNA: TGCGCCAGCAGCTTGGGGGCTAGCGCTACAGATACGCAGTATTTT.

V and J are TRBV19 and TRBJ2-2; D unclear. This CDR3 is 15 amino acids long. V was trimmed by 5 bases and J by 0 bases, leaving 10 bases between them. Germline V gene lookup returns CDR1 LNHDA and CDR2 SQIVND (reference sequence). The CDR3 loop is CASSFRGTNTGELFF. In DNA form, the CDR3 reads TGTGCCAGTAGTTTCAGAGGCACGAACACCGGGGAGCTGTTTTTT.

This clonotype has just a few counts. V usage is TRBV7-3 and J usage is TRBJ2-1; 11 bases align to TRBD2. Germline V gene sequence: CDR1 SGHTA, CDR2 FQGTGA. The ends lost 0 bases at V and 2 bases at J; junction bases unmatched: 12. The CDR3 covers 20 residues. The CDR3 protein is CASSLTGGASGGPTYNEQFF. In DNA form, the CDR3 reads TGTGCCAGCAGCTTAACTGGGGGGGCTAGCGGGGGGCCCACCTACAATGAGCAGTTCTTC.

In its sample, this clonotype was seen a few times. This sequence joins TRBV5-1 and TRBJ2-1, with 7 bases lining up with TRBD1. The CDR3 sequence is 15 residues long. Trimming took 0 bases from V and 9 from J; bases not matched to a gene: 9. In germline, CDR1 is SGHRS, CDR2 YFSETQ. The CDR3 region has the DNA TGCGCCAGCAGCTTGGGACAGGGCGGTCGTGTTGAGCAGTTCTTC. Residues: CASSLGQGGRVEQFF.

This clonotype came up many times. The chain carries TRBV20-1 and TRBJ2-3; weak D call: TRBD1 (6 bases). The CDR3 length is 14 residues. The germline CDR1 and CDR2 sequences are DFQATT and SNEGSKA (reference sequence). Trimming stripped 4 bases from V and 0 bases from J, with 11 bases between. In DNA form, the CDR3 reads TGCAGTGCTAAGAGACAGGTTAGCACAGATACGCAGTATTTT. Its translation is CSAKRQVSTDTQYF.

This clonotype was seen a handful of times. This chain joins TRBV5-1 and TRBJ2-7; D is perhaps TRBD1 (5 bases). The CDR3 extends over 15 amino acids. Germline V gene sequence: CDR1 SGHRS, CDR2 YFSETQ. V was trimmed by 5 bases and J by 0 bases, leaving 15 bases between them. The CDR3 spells CASRPSYRSSYEQYV. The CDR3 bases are TGCGCCAGCAGACCATCCTACAGGAGCTCCTACGAGCAGTACGTC.

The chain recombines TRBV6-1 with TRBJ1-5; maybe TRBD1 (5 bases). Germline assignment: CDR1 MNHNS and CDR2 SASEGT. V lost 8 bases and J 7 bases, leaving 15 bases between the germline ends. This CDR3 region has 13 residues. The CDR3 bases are TGTGCCAGCCGGGGGACCTCGGGACAGCCCCAGCATTTT. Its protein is CASRGTSGQPQHF.

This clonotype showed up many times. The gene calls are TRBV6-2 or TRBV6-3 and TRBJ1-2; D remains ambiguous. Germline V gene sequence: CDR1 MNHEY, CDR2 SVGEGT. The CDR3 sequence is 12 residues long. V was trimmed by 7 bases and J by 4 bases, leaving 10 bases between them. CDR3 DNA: TGTGCCAGCAAACCGGAGTTCTATGGCTACACCTTC. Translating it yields CASKPEFYGYTF.

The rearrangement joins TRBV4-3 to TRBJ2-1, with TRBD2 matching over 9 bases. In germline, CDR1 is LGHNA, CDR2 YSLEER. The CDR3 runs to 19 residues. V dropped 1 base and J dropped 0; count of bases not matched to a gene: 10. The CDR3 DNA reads TGCGCCAGCAGCCAAGCCTCCGGGGGGCGGGGGGGCTCCTACAATGAGCAGTTCTTC. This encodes CASSQASGGRGGSYNEQFF.

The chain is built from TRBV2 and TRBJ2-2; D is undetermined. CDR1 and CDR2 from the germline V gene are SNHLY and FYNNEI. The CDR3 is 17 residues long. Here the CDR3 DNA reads TGTACCTTCTGCTCCGATATTTTTAGATTAAACACCGGGGAGCTGTTTTTT. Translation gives CTFCSDIFRLNTGELFF.

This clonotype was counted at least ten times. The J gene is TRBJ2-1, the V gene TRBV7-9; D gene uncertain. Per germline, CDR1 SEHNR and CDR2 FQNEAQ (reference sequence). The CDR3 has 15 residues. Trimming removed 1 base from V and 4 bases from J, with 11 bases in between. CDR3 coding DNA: TGTGCCAGCAGCTTAGAGGGCCGAGTGTACAATGAGCAGTTCTTC. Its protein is CASSLEGRVYNEQFF.

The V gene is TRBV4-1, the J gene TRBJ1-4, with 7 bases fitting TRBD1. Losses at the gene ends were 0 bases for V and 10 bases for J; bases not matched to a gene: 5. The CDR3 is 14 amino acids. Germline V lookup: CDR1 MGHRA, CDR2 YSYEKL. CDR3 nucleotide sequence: TGCGCCAGCAGCCAAGACCGACAGGGTGGAAAACTGTTTTTT. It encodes CASSQDRQGGKLFF.

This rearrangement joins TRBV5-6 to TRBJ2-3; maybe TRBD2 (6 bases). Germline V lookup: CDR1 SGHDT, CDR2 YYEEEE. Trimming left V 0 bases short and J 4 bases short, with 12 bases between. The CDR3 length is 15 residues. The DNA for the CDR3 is TGTGCCAGCAGCTTGGCGGTTAGCGGACCAGATACGCAGTATTTT. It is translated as CASSLAVSGPDTQYF.

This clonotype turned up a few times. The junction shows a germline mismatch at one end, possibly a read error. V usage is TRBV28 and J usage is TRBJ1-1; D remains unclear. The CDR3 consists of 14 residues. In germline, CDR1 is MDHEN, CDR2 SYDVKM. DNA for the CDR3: TGTGCCAGCAGTTTGCGGAGACGGACTACTGAAGCCTTCTTT. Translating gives CASSLRRRTTEAFF.

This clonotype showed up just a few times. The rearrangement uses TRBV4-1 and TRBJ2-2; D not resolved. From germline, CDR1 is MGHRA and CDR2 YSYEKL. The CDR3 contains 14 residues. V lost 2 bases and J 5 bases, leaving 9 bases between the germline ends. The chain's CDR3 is CASSQFEKTGELFF. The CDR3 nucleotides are TGCGCCAGCAGCCAATTTGAGAAGACCGGGGAGCTGTTTTTT.

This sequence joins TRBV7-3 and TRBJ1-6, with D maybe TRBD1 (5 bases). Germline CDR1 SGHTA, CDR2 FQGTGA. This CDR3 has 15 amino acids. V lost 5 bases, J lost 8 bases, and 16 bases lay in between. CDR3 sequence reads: CASSLTAGFDSPLHF. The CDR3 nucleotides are TGTGCCAGCAGCCTCACGGCAGGGTTTGATTCACCCCTCCACTTT.

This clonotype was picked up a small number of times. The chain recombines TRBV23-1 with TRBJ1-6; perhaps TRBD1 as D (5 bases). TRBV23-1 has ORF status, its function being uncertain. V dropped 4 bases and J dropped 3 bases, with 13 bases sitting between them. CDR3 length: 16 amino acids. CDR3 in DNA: TGCGCCAGCAGTCCGCCCCGAGGGGTCTATAATTCACCCCTCCACTTT. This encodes CASSPPRGVYNSPLHF.

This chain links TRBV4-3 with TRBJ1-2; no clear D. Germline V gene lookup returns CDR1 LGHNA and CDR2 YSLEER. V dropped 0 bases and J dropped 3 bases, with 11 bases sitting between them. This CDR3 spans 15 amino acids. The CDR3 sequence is CASSQDQVSHYGYTF. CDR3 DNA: TGCGCCAGCAGCCAAGATCAGGTCAGCCACTATGGCTACACCTTC.